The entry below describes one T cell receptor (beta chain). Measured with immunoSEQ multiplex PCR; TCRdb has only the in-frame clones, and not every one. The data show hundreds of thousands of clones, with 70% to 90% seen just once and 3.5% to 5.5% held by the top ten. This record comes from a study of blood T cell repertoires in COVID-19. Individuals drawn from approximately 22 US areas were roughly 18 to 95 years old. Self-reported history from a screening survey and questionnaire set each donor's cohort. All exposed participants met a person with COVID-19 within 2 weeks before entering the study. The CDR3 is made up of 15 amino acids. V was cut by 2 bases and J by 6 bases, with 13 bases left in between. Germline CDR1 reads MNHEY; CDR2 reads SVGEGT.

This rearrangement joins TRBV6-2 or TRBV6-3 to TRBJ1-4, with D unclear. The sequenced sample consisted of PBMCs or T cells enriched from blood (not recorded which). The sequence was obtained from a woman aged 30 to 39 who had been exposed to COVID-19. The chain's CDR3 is CASSYGFGDDEKLFF. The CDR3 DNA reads TGTGCCAGCAGTTACGGCTTTGGAGATGATGAAAAACTGTTTTTT.